This T cell receptor beta chain is from a study of blood T cell repertoires in COVID-19. About the research overall: From the United States, Italy and Spain came samples of acute and convalescent COVID-19. Sources were T cells, B-cell-depleted T cells, or PBMCs; the material itself was cDNA or gDNA.

Source study methods: Estimates of nucleated cell counts were drawn from the amplification of reference gene primers. Sequencing used immunoSEQ multiplex PCR; TCRdb keeps in-frame clones, though not all of them. From that table come the V and J calls and clone size; the DNA was used to work out D and trimming. Of about 150,000 clones in the sample, about 83% were seen once. This CDR3 has 15 amino acids. Trimming took 3 bases from V and 3 from J; bases not matched to a gene: 4. Germline V CDR1 and CDR2: LGHNA, YSLEER. The chain uses TRBV4-3 and TRBJ2-3; 9 positions match TRBD2. Sequencing was done on a sample of peripheral blood. This sequence originates from a woman older than 75 with acute or convalescent COVID-19. The CDR3 protein is CASSQNSGGTDTQYF. Here the CDR3 DNA reads TGCGCCAGCAGCCAGAATAGCGGGGGAACAGATACGCAGTATTTT.